A single sample gave rise to the 25 T cell receptor beta chains below, sequenced in a study of regulatory T cells in long-lasting Graves disease. Construction of TCR beta libraries relied on iRepertoire HTBI primers and on Arm-PCR targeting CDR3 regions. Using its own MiXCR run on the multiplex PCR reads, TCRdb lists one record per CDR3 protein. Of 350,000 to 500,000 distinct CDR3 sequences listed, around 23% are singletons. Time point described: persistent/refractory GD, antithyroid drugs over 5 years with positive TRAb. PBMC-extracted RNA yielded the TCR library. Material: peripheral blood mononuclear cells (PBMCs), obtained when the disease was refractory, from a patient treated with antithyroid drugs. These receptors originate from a female donor with Graves disease.

For this clonotype: A read error may account for a junction end that differs from germline. The chain links TRBV7-2 to TRBJ2-7; 14 bases align to TRBD2. Per germline, CDR1 SGHTA and CDR2 FQGNSA. CDR3 length equals 15 residues. CDR3: CAGSYGGLAGVEQYF. CDR3 nucleotides: TGTGCCGGCAGCTACGGGGGACTAGCGGGAGTCGAGCAGTACTTC.

This clonotype has at least ten counts. This chain joins TRBV2 and TRBJ2-2; tentatively, D is TRBD2 (6 bases). V lost 7 bases and J 1 base, leaving 10 bases between the germline ends. The CDR3 covers 14 residues. Germline CDR1 SNHLY, CDR2 FYNNEI. CDR3 bases: TGTGCCAGCAAGGCTAGCGAGAACACCGGGGAGCTGTTTTTT. Translating gives CASKASENTGELFF.

The chain uses TRBV19 and TRBJ1-4; the D gene is possibly TRBD1 (5 bases). V lost 4 bases and J 3 bases, leaving 9 bases between the germline ends. The CDR3 is 14 amino acids. CDR1 and CDR2 (germline): LNHDA, SQIVND (reference sequence). The CDR3 sequence is CASSTGTANEKLFF. The CDR3 DNA reads TGTGCCAGTAGTACCGGGACGGCTAATGAAAAACTGTTTTTT.

Notes on this clonotype: A much larger clone differs from this one at a single base, so this may be a read error. The chain has TRBV18 and TRBJ2-4; D remains ambiguous. Deletions cut 2 bases from V and 5 bases from J, with 7 bases between. CDR3 size: 13 residues. CDR1 is KGHSH, CDR2 LQKENI, per germline. This CDR3 reads CASSPNVENIQYF. CDR3 bases: TGTGCCAGCTCACCAAATGTAGAAAACATTCAGTACTTC.

The chain employs TRBV9 and TRBJ2-5; 7 bases map to TRBD1. The germline V gene has CDR1 SGDLS and CDR2 YYNGEE. Trimming cost V 1 base and J 3 bases; bases outside gene matches: 9. The CDR3 sequence is 16 residues long. The CDR3 DNA follows: TGTGCCAGCAGCGTAACCGGGACAGTGGGCGAAGAGACCCAGTACTTC. Its protein is CASSVTGTVGEETQYF.

The CDR3 nucleotides are TGTGCCAGCAGCCAAGCTGACCCGGGACTAGCGGTTAGGCCTAGCACAGATACGCAGTATTTT. It is translated as CASSQADPGLAVRPSTDTQYF. This rearrangement joins TRBV4-2 to TRBJ2-3; 11 positions match TRBD2. V dropped 1 base and J dropped 0; count of bases not matched to a gene: 15. This CDR3 is built from 21 residues. Germline-derived CDR1 and CDR2 are LGHNA and YNFKEQ.

This clonotype has more than one count but fewer than ten. The chain links TRBV20-1 to TRBJ1-6; unclear D gene. The CDR3 is 14 amino acids. Trimming left V 1 base short and J 7 bases short, with 11 bases between. Germline lookup yields CDR1 DFQATT and CDR2 SNEGSKA (reference sequence). CDR3 sequence reads: CSARGHSLNSPLHF. CDR3 DNA sequence: TGCAGTGCTAGAGGGCACAGTCTAAATTCACCCCTCCACTTT.

This clonotype was seen many times. This chain connects TRBV27 to TRBJ2-7; a possible D gene is TRBD2 (5 bases). Looked up from germline, CDR1 is MNHEY and CDR2 is SMNVEV (reference sequence). V lost 0 bases to trimming and J lost 3 bases, with 12 bases between them. This CDR3 spans 15 amino acids. In DNA, the CDR3 is TGTGCCAGCAGTTTATCTCCCGGGAATAGCTACGAGCAGTACTTC. This codes for CASSLSPGNSYEQYF.

This clonotype occurred many times. The gene calls are TRBV6-1 and TRBJ2-7; D gene unclear. The CDR3 sequence is 13 residues long. The V gene lost 6 bases and the J gene lost 4 bases, with 13 bases spanning the gap. From germline, CDR1 is MNHNS and CDR2 SASEGT. CDR3 loop: CASRVGDRYEQYF. CDR3 DNA: TGTGCCAGCAGAGTTGGGGATAGGTACGAGCAGTACTTC.

In its sample, this clonotype was seen many times. The chain couples TRBV20-1 to TRBJ2-5; D is unresolved. V was pared by 6 bases and J by 2 bases, with 16 bases between. This CDR3 has 14 residues. CDR1 is DFQATT, CDR2 SNEGSKA, per germline (reference sequence). CDR3 protein: CSAVSDRRQETQYF. In DNA, the CDR3 is TGCAGTGCCGTCAGTGACCGGAGACAAGAGACCCAGTACTTC.

This clonotype turned up a few times. The chain recombines TRBV14 with TRBJ1-1; 7 bases fit TRBD1. Germline CDR1 and CDR2: SGHDN and FVKESK. J lost 1 base, V lost 2 bases, and 4 bases had no gene match. The CDR3 runs 15 residues. CDR3 protein: CASSQQDRKNTEAFF. The CDR3 bases are TGTGCCAGCAGCCAACAGGACAGGAAGAACACTGAAGCTTTCTTT.

The chain couples TRBV5-1 to TRBJ1-3; D gene uncertain. The CDR3 sequence is 14 residues long. CDR1 is SGHRS and CDR2 is YFSETQ in the germline V gene. V dropped 4 bases and J dropped 6 bases, with 14 bases sitting between them. The CDR3: CASSRGEFENTIYF. The CDR3, as DNA: TGCGCCAGCAGCCGCGGAGAGTTCGAAAACACCATATATTTT.

This clonotype was counted at least ten times. This chain uses TRBV27 with TRBJ2-4; 7 nucleotides match TRBD2. Germline V gene lookup returns CDR1 MNHEY and CDR2 SMNVEV (reference sequence). The CDR3 spans 12 residues. J gave up 10 bases and V 2 bases, and 2 bases lay outside the gene matches. This chain's CDR3 is CASSLAGEIQYF. Written as DNA, the CDR3 is TGTGCCAGCAGTTTAGCGGGAGAAATTCAGTACTTC.

This clonotype was observed at least ten times. V gene TRBV27 combines with J gene TRBJ1-5; D is unresolved. V was cut by 5 bases and J by 7 bases, with 12 bases left in between. Germline V lookup: CDR1 MNHEY, CDR2 SMNVEV (reference sequence). CDR3 size: 13 residues. Here the CDR3 reads CASSPSKGQPQHF. In DNA, the CDR3 is TGTGCCAGCAGTCCCTCCAAGGGACAGCCCCAGCATTTT.

V is TRBV7-9 and J is TRBJ1-2; unclear D gene. This CDR3 spans 14 amino acids. Germline values: CDR1 SEHNR, CDR2 FQNEAQ (reference sequence). Deletions cut 5 bases from V and 8 bases from J, with 18 bases between. This CDR3 reads CASSNTQRTHGYTF. In DNA, the CDR3 is TGTGCCAGCAGCAATACTCAGAGAACCCACGGCTACACCTTC.

This clonotype appeared many times. The chain recombines TRBV28 with TRBJ2-7; TRBD1 aligns across 7 bases. This CDR3 has 13 amino acids. V dropped 7 bases and J dropped 3; count of bases not matched to a gene: 6. Germline V gives CDR1 MDHEN, CDR2 SYDVKM. The CDR3 reads CASTTGSSYEQYF. DNA of the CDR3: TGTGCCAGCACGACAGGGAGTAGCTACGAGCAGTACTTC. Looking up the rest from reference TRBV28 and TRBJ2-7 gives the full variable domain: DVKVTQSSRYLVKRTGEKVFLECVQDMDHENMFWYRQDPGLGLRLIYFSYDVKMKEKGDIPEGYSVSREKKERFSLILESASTNQTSMYLCASTTGSSYEQYFGPGTRLTVT.

This clonotype occurred a few times. The rearrangement joins TRBV4-1 to TRBJ1-5; tentative D call: TRBD1 (5 bases). CDR3 length: 15 residues. V lost 0 bases and J lost 6, with 12 bases in between. The V gene's germline CDR1 is MGHRA and CDR2 YSYEKL. The CDR3 bases are TGCGCCAGCAGCCAAGATCGAGGGGAGGGTCAGCCCCAGCATTTT. Translation: CASSQDRGEGQPQHF.

The chain links TRBV10-3 to TRBJ2-2; D remains unclear. From germline, CDR1 is ENHRY and CDR2 SYGVKD. The CDR3 sequence is 13 residues long. With 2 bases removed from V and 10 bases from J, the gap between germline ends came to 11 bases. The CDR3 is CAISEGRAPELFF. Written as DNA, the CDR3 is TGTGCCATCAGTGAGGGCCGTGCCCCGGAGCTGTTTTTT.

This clonotype was counted ten times or more. This chain links TRBV30 with TRBJ1-1; D uncertain. The ends were cut back, 1 base at V and 6 bases at J, with 15 bases in the middle. The germline gives CDR1 GTSNPN, CDR2 SVGIG (reference sequence). CDR3 length equals 14 residues. Here the CDR3 reads CAWSDPLEQPEAFF. The CDR3 DNA is TGTGCCTGGAGTGACCCCCTTGAGCAGCCTGAAGCTTTCTTT.

In the case of this clonotype: Since the CDR3 does not end with the conserved phenylalanine or tryptophan, this likely comes from a read error. The rearrangement links TRBV28 to TRBJ2-5; D might be TRBD1 (6 bases). Germline CDR1 reads MDHEN; CDR2 reads SYDVKM. V gave up 7 bases and J gave up 5 bases, with 17 bases separating them. This CDR3 has 14 residues. CDR3 sequence reads: CASKITGILETQYL. CDR3 coding DNA: TGTGCCAGCAAAATAACAGGGATATTGGAGACCCAGTACCTC.

This clonotype was observed at least ten times. The CDR3 spells CASSRIRDGRGVSNQPQHF. The CDR3 DNA reads TGTGCCAGCAGTAGGATCCGGGACGGAAGGGGGGTGAGCAATCAGCCCCAGCATTTT. This chain connects TRBV28 to TRBJ1-5; D perhaps matches TRBD1 (6 bases). Trimming removed 5 bases at V and 1 base at J, with 24 bases between. The germline V gene has CDR1 MDHEN and CDR2 SYDVKM. There are 19 residues in the CDR3. The entire variable domain, with the rest obtained from reference TRBV28 and TRBJ1-5, is as follows: DVKVTQSSRYLVKRTGEKVFLECVQDMDHENMFWYRQDPGLGLRLIYFSYDVKMKEKGDIPEGYSVSREKKERFSLILESASTNQTSMYLCASSRIRDGRGVSNQPQHFGDGTRLSIL.

This clonotype was picked up many times. This chain joins TRBV5-1 and TRBJ2-7, with 8 bases fitting TRBD2. V trimming: 7 bases; J trimming: 5 bases; junction bases outside the gene matches: 11. The CDR3 totals 14 residues. CDR1 is SGHRS and CDR2 is YFSETQ in the germline V gene. The CDR3 nucleotides read TGCGCCAGCTTCTCGGGTAGCGGGGCCCACGAGCAGTACTTC. Its translation: CASFSGSGAHEQYF.

The chain is built from TRBV18 and TRBJ2-2, with 7 bases aligning to TRBD1. The trim removed 3 bases at V and 2 bases at J, leaving 9 bases unmatched. The CDR3 loop spans 17 amino acids. CDR1 is KGHSH and CDR2 is LQKENI in the germline V gene. The CDR3 region has the DNA TGTGCCAGCTCACCTTTAAGGGACAGCCTCAACACCGGGGAGCTGTTTTTT. It translates to CASSPLRDSLNTGELFF.

The chain recombines TRBV20-1 with TRBJ1-3, with D tentatively TRBD1 (5 bases). This CDR3 has 16 amino acids. V was pared by 5 bases and J by 2 bases, with 19 bases between. Germline CDR1 is DFQATT and CDR2 is SNEGSKA (reference sequence). This CDR3 is CSAPGTRGITGNTIYF. CDR3 nucleotides: TGCAGTGCTCCCGGGACCCGGGGCATCACTGGAAACACCATATATTTT.

In its sample, this clonotype was seen many times. The V call is TRBV15, the J call TRBJ1-2; D is possibly TRBD1 (5 bases). Between the trimmed V and J ends, which lost 3 bases and 2 bases, there was a span of 7 bases. Germline V gene data show CDR1 as LNHNV and CDR2 as YYDKDF (reference sequence). The CDR3 covers 13 residues. The CDR3 coding sequence is TGTGCCACCAGCAGGGACACCAACTATGGCTACACCTTC. Protein: CATSRDTNYGYTF.